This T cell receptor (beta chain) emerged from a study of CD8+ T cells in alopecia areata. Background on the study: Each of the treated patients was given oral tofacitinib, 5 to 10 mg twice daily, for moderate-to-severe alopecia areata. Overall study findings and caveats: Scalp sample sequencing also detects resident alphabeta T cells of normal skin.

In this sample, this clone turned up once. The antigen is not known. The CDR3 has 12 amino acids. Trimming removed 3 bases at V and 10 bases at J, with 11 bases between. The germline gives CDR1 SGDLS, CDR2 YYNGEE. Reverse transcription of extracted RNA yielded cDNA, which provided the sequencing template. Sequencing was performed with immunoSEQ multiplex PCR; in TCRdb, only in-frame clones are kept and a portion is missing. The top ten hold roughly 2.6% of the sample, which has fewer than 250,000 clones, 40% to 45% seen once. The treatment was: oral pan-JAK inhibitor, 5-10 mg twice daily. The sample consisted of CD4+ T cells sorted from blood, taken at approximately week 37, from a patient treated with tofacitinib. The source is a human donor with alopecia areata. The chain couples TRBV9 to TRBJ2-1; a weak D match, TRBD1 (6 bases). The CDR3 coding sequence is TGTGCCAGCAGCGCGATAGGGGGAGAGCAGTTCTTC. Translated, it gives CASSAIGGEQFF.